This T cell receptor beta chain originates from a study of CD8+ T cells in alopecia areata listed by TCRdb under 2018. Background on the whole study: High-throughput TCRbeta sequencing was used to examine T cell clonal expansion in alopecia areata in both the C3H/HeJ mouse model and human patients. RNA was obtained with the PAXgene miRNA kit for fixed scalp, the miRNeasy kit for PBMCs, and the RNeasy kit for mouse skin. TCRbeta CDR3 regions were amplified by immunoSEQ multiplex PCR with 35 Vbeta forward and 13 Jbeta reverse primers. Human TCRbeta sequencing covered scalp tissue and sorted CD4+ and CD8+ peripheral blood T cells from patchy and totalis/universalis alopecia areata patients and healthy controls. Clonality in the scalp was compared among normal scalp (n=4), patchy alopecia areata scalp (n=8), and alopecia totalis/universalis scalp (n=8). What the work shows at the level of the full study, not this receptor alone: Resident alphabeta T cells in normal human skin are also sequenced, complicating scalp TCR repertoire analysis, unlike mouse skin dominated by gammadelta T cells. Shared TCR sequences between patients were less evident than in mice, which may be partly attributable to HLA diversity in the patient population. Lesional scalp, especially in alopecia totalis/universalis, showed higher clonality and more expanded CD8+ clones than normal scalp, suggesting antigenic drive.

Library preparation used the immunoSEQ multiplex PCR assay. RNA was extracted from all samples and reverse transcribed into cDNA as template for TCR sequencing. First-strand cDNA was synthesized using SuperScript III with a 2:1 mix of oligo-dT and random hexamers. A synthetic immune receptor repertoire was used to gauge amplification bias, and whatever bias remained was removed computationally. The study's processing was this. After raw reads were preprocessed to remove errors, the CDR3 was defined following IMGT conventions as running from the conserved cysteine to phenylalanine. Clonality was computed by normalizing Shannon entropy by log2 of the number of productive unique TCRs and subtracting the result from 1. CD4 or CD8 identity of scalp clones was inferred by cross-referencing scalp TCRbeta sequences with sorted blood CD4 and CD8 repertoires. TCRdb provides this immuneACCESS table in a form limited to in-frame rearrangements. Some clones are lacking; in checked studies, under half of them reflect an unresolved V gene, and why the rest are absent is not known. V, J and clone size are those of that table, while D and trimming were read from the DNA. In all, the sample holds under 150,000 clones, and 62% of those were seen once. Together, the top ten hold 35% to 40% of the sample.

Remarks on this clone: Its recognized antigen is unknown. Qualities for individual bases were not recorded, and no much larger clone is one base off.

PBMCs were isolated by density centrifugation and stained for CD3, CD4 and CD8, after which CD4+ and CD8+ T cells were sorted on a FACSAria. Scalp biopsies and blood samples were obtained from unaffected controls. The specimen sequenced was CD8+ T cells sorted from blood. The clonotype originates from a human donor in good health.

The CDR3 region has the sequence CASSYSLTGHYGYTF. DNA sequence: TGTGCCAGCAGTTACTCCCTCACAGGGCACTATGGCTACACCTTC. In this chain, TRBV6-5 is recombined with TRBJ1-2; TRBD1 is a possible D gene, resting on 6 matching bases. Trimming takes 0 bases from V and 3 bases from J, and the germline ends sit 11 bases apart. From its cysteine to its phenylalanine, the CDR3 spans 15 amino acids. CDR3 DNA is the only sequence kept; it has 45 bases, read in frame from the first base. The germline V gene gives CDR1 as MNHEY and CDR2 as SVGAGI.